The 5 T cell receptor beta chains below were found in one sample sequenced in a study of control samples from healthy donors and cancer patients. Assay used: immunoSEQ multiplex PCR; TCRdb lists only in-frame clones, some missing. In the table there are 52,000 or so clones, roughly 94% of which are singletons. The sample comprised blood. The origin of the receptors is a man younger than 40 in good health.

This chain joins TRBV14 and TRBJ1-1, with D perhaps TRBD1 (5 bases). The CDR3 sequence is 19 residues long. The V gene lost 4 bases and the J gene lost 3 bases, with 27 bases spanning the gap. The germline gives CDR1 SGHDN, CDR2 FVKESK. Written as DNA, the CDR3 is TGTGCCAGCAGCCCCTTCCTGGGGAGGGGTATTGGATTGGACACTGAAGCTTTCTTT. It specifies CASSPFLGRGIGLDTEAFF.

The chain carries TRBV11-3 and TRBJ2-7, with 11 bases lining up with TRBD2. The CDR3 has 14 residues. The germline gives CDR1 SGHNT, CDR2 YENEEA. With V trimmed by 2 bases and J by 4 bases, 1 base remained unmatched. The CDR3: CASSLTSGSYEQYF. Written as DNA, the CDR3 is TGTGCCAGCAGCTTAACTAGCGGGAGTTACGAGCAGTACTTC.

J is TRBJ2-3 and V is TRBV3-1 (or the pseudogene TRBV3-2), with 15 bases matching TRBD2. CDR3 size: 18 residues. With 3 bases clipped from V and 6 bases from J, the junction kept 10 bases outside the gene matches. Germline loops: CDR1 LGHDT, CDR2 YNNKEL (reference sequence). The CDR3 spells CASSQRFKGLAGGDTQYF. The CDR3 DNA reads as TGTGCCAGCAGCCAGCGGTTCAAGGGACTAGCGGGAGGTGATACGCAGTATTTT.

The chain uses TRBV6-4 and TRBJ2-2; unclear D gene. Germline CDR1 reads MRHNA; CDR2 reads SNTAGT. The CDR3 totals 14 residues. V was pared by 4 bases and J by 7 bases, with 13 bases between. The CDR3: CASSVSAEVGELFF. The CDR3 DNA is TGTGCCAGCAGTGTCTCGGCCGAGGTCGGGGAGCTGTTTTTT.

V is TRBV7-9 and J is TRBJ1-2; maybe TRBD1 (6 bases). Trimming removed 2 bases at V and 4 bases at J, with 20 bases between. This CDR3 has 17 amino acids. Germline V gives CDR1 SEHNR, CDR2 FQNEAQ (reference sequence). This chain's CDR3 is CASSLRGAARGGYGYTF. The CDR3, as DNA: TGTGCCAGCAGCTTAAGGGGGGCGGCAAGGGGAGGCTATGGCTACACCTTC.